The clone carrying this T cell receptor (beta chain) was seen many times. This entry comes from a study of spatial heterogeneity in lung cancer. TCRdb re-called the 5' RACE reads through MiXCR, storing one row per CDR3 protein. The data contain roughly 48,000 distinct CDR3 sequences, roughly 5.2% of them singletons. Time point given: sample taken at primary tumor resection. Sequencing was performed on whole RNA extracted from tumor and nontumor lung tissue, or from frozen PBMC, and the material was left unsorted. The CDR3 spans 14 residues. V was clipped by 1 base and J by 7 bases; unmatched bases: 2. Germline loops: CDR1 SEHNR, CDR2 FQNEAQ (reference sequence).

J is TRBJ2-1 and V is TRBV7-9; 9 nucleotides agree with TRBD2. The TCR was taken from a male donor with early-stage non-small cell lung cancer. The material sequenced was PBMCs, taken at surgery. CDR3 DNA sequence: TGTGCCAGCAGCTTAGTAGCGGGAGCTAATGAGCAGTTCTTC. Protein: CASSLVAGANEQFF.